This TCR beta chain was identified in a study of blood T cell repertoires in COVID-19. Study information: Spain, Italy and the United States supplied samples that represented acute and convalescent COVID-19. In each case, the material was cDNA or gDNA derived from T cells, B-cell-depleted T cells, or PBMCs.

The CDR3 has 15 amino acids. From germline, CDR1 is SGHNT and CDR2 YENEEA. V was clipped by 2 bases and J by 5 bases; unmatched bases: 3. TCRdb keeps only in-frame clones here, not all; method: immunoSEQ multiplex PCR. The top ten clones hold around 4.7% of a sample with about 72,000 clones, more than 85% of them seen once. Specimen: peripheral blood. The chain links TRBV11-3 to TRBJ2-2; 9 bases map to TRBD2. This receptor was obtained from a woman aged 55-69 years with active COVID-19. In DNA form, the CDR3 reads TGTGCCAGCAGCTTAACTAGCGGGCCAACCGGGGAGCTGTTTTTT. Translating it yields CASSLTSGPTGELFF.